This T cell receptor beta chain stems from a study of CD8 T cells in Susac syndrome (dated by TCRdb to between 2019 and 2020). Background on the whole study: Whether CD8+ T cell activation and differentiation in Susac syndrome was antigen driven was tested using repertoire sequencing. CD8+ T cell repertoire clonality was compared between around eleven healthy donors, approximately 14 Susac syndrome patients and 15 multiple sclerosis patients.

RNA was extracted with the RNeasy kit and about 0.5 to 1 ug was reverse transcribed using random hexamers. The immunoSEQ multiplex PCR assay, which covers 54 Vbeta and 13 Jbeta segments, was used to amplify TCR beta CDR3 regions. PCR amplification bias was corrected using a synthetic template baseline for primer optimization and computational correction. The source study handled its data this way. Only productive sequences were kept, with reads annotated to V, D and J genes according to IMGT and analyzed in immunoSEQ Analyzer. To calculate clonality, Shannon entropy was normalized by log2 of the number of productive unique sequences and then subtracted from one. For each patient and control, public and private clones were evaluated among the 100 most prevalent clones. Susac-specific clones were defined as absent from healthy and MS cohorts, around 980 published viral clones and other ImmuneACCESS disease sequences. TCRdb trimmed the raw reads at Q25, called clones with MiXCR and kept productive beta chains. Here each entry gathers all rows of one CDR3 protein and keeps the most common genes and DNA. TCRdb, rather than the study authors, made the V and J calls. The sample table lists about 290,000 distinct CDR3 sequences, around 89% of them with a count of one. Of the sample, 0.18% is held by the ten largest clones.

The investigation overall reported the following: The TCR sequencing and HLA analysis was acknowledged to have included a relatively small number of individuals.

Peripheral blood CD8+ and CD4+ T cells from healthy donors, Susac syndrome patients and multiple sclerosis patients were profiled by high-throughput TCR beta sequencing. Multiple sclerosis controls were treatment-naive patients with stable or active relapsing-remitting disease fulfilling revised McDonald criteria. Bulk CD8+ and CD4+ T cells were purified magnetically by negative isolation, whereas CD8+ TEMRA cells were enriched by FACS. Blood was drawn into EDTA tubes, processed within 24 hours, and PBMCs were isolated by density gradient centrifugation. PBMCs destined for TCR sequencing were cryopreserved in liquid nitrogen and later thawed in a 37 °C water bath. Purity of sorted or isolated CD4+, CD8+ and CD8+ TEMRA cells was at least 90%. The germline V gene provides CDR1 SGHDN and CDR2 FVKESK. V drops 1 base and J drops 3 bases, leaving 5 bases in between. The CDR3 starts with the cysteine, ends with the phenylalanine, and has 13 residues. The only DNA kept is the CDR3, 39 bases in frame from the first base.

Points on this clonotype: The target of this receptor is not known. No base-level quality is on record; no much larger clone is a single base apart.

Sequences were obtained from CD8+ T cells from PBMCs. The sequence joins TRBV14 to TRBJ2-3; the D gene is not confidently resolved. This receptor was taken from a human donor with multiple sclerosis. The CDR3 reads as follows: CASSQVETDTQYF. The DNA sequence is TGTGCCAGCAGCCAAGTCGAAACAGATACGCAGTATTTT. The reference TRBV14 and TRBJ2-3 proteins fill in what lies around the CDR3, so the full variable domain reads EAGVTQFPSHSVIEKGQTVTLRCDPISGHDNLYWYRRVMGKEIKFLLHFVKESKQDESGMPNNRFLAERTGGTYSTLKVQPAELEDSGVYFCASSQVETDTQYFGPGTRLTVL.